The entry below gives a single T cell receptor (beta chain) sequence along with its context. The antigen it recognizes is unknown. It has no much larger one-base neighbor in the sample; base qualities were not kept. The source of the sample is a study of blood T cell repertoires in COVID-19 (dated by TCRdb to 2018 to 2020). For the wider study: Samples from collaborators originated in the United States, Italy and Spain and spanned both the acute and convalescent phases of COVID-19. Deeply sampled blood TCRbeta repertoires from subjects exposed to, actively infected with, or recovered from COVID-19 were included in the dataset. The material from the prospective study consisted of cDNA or gDNA derived from T cells, B-cell-depleted T cells, or PBMCs. HLA class I and class II types, where available, came from metadata supplied by the sample provider rather than from assay-based typing. The repertoires were made available in a free public database intended to serve as a resource for research on the immune response to SARS-CoV-2. Samples were obtained from the ongoing ImmuneRACE study (first 160 participants) and from about 1,300 subjects provided by 6 global collaborators. A de-identified subject ID, COVID-19 status, age in years and sex were almost always included in the sample metadata. Points the paper makes about the study in general: Clinical and demographic metadata were provided uncurated, with the amount varying by source and participant.

Its CDR3 holds 14 amino acids, cysteine through phenylalanine. Solely the CDR3 DNA is kept, with 42 bases framed from the first base. V loses 6 bases at its end and J loses 3 bases; junction bases beyond the gene matches: 4. Sequences SNHLY (CDR1) and FYNNEI (CDR2) are obtained from the germline V gene. TCRbeta CDR3 regions were amplified from genomic DNA by means of the immunoSEQ Assay, a bias-controlled multiplex PCR. Concerning the study's data processing: The number of nucleated cells in each sample was estimated by amplification of reference gene primers within the assay. To quantify the absolute abundance of each unique TCRbeta CDR3 rearrangement, sequence reads were collapsed and filtered. For each sample, productive Simpson clonality was calculated as the square root of Simpson's diversity index across productive rearrangements. Not all clones reach the TCRdb copy of this immuneACCESS table, which keeps in-frame sequences only. Checked studies attribute under half of the gap to unresolved V genes and leave the rest unexplained. V, J and clone size are taken as reported in that table, and D and trimming were inferred from the DNA itself. The sample table holds around 190,000 clones, of which more than 75% were seen once. Together, the top ten hold 5.5% to 7% of the sample.

One collaborating source in Seattle enrolled patients during active infection and followed them longitudinally through the course of disease. Collaborating institutions collected whole blood in K2EDTA tubes following their own protocols. For TCRbeta analysis, collaborators shipped samples in one of three forms: frozen whole blood, isolated PBMCs, or DNA extracted from either of those sample types. The sample comprised peripheral blood. The clonotype originates from a woman aged 40 to 50 with COVID-19, enrolled during active disease. The sequence joins TRBV2 to TRBJ2-7, with 11 junctional bases fitting TRBD2. The sequence in DNA is TGTGCCAGCAGCGCGGGACTAGCGGACTACGAGCAGTACTTC. It encodes CASSAGLADYEQYF.